These T cell receptor beta chains were read from a single sample in a study of T cells and Merkel cell carcinoma outcomes. The data were produced by immunoSEQ multiplex PCR, yet TCRdb's version contains in-frame clones alone and is incomplete. Of more than 90 clones in the sample, about 90% are singletons; the top ten hold around 14%. The sample consisted of tumor tissue from Merkel cell carcinoma. The source is a human donor with Merkel cell carcinoma. The CDR3 runs from the conserved cysteine through the conserved F or W. The D gene is left open where the match is weak.

V: TRBV29-1; J: TRBJ1-1; D: -; DNA: TGCAGCGCAGAAAAGGGTTGGGGGTACACTGAAGCTTTCTTT; CDR3: CSAEKGWGYTEAFF
V: TRBV5-1; J: TRBJ2-3; D: -; DNA: TGCGCCAGCAGCCCCCTAGGACTTGGCCACCCCCATACGCAGTATTTT; CDR3: CASSPLGLGHPHTQYF
V: TRBV28; J: TRBJ1-2; D: -; DNA: TGTGCCAGCAGTTCGGTACAGCCTAACTATGGCTACACCTTC; CDR3: CASSSVQPNYGYTF
V: TRBV5-1; J: TRBJ2-1; D: TRBD2; DNA: TGCGCCAGCAGCCCAGATAGCGGGGCCTACAATGAGCAGTTCTTC; CDR3: CASSPDSGAYNEQFF
V: TRBV7-9; J: TRBJ1-2; D: -; DNA: TGTGCCAGCACCCCCGGCCAAGCGGGCTACACCTTC; CDR3: CASTPGQAGYTF
V: TRBV18; J: TRBJ1-1; D: TRBD1; DNA: TGTGCCAGCTCACCTCCCTTAGGGGGCGACGCTGAAGCTTTCTTT; CDR3: CASSPPLGGDAEAFF
V: TRBV2; J: TRBJ1-1; D: TRBD1; DNA: TGTGCCAGCAGTGAAGATAACAGGGGCGGCGAAGCTTTCTTT; CDR3: CASSEDNRGGEAFF
V: TRBV9; J: TRBJ2-7; D: TRBD1; DNA: TGTGCCAGCAGCGCCGGGGACAGCTCCTACGAGCAGTACTTC; CDR3: CASSAGDSSYEQYF
V: TRBV7-9; J: TRBJ1-5; D: -; DNA: TGTGCCAGCAGCTTAACTACCGGGGGGGATCAGCCCCAGCATTTT; CDR3: CASSLTTGGDQPQHF
V: TRBV4-1; J: TRBJ1-2; D: -; DNA: TGCGCCAGCAGCCAACGGTCATCCAGTGGCTACACCTTC; CDR3: CASSQRSSSGYTF